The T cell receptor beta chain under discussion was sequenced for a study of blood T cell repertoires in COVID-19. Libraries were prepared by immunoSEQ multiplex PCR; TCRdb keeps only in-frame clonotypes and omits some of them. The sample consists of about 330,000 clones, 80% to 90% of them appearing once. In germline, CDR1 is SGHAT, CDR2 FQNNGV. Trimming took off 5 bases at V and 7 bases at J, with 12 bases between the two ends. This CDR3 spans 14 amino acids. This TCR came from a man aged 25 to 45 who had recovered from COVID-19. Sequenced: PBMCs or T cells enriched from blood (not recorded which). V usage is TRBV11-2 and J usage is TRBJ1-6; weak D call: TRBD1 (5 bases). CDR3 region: CASSNRWGNSPLHF. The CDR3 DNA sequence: TGTGCCAGCAGCAACCGGTGGGGCAATTCACCCCTCCACTTT.